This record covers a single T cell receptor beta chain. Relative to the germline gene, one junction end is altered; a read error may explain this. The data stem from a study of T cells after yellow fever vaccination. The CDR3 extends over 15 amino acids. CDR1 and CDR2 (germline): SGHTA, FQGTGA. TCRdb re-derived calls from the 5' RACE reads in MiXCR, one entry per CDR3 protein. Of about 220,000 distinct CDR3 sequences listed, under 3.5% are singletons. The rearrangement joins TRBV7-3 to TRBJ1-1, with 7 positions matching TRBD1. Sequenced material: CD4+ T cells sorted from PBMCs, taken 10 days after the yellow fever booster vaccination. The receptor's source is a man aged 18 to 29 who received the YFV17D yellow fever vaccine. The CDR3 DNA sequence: TGTGCCAGCAGATTAGAGGGGGCTGCGAGTCCTGATGCTTTCTTT. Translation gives CASRLEGAASPDAFF.